Included here is one T cell receptor (beta chain) sequence, with context. The entry originates in a study of T-cell memory formation after mild COVID-19. At the level of the study: Largely, TCR clusters stayed within a single donor.

The length of the CDR3 is 15 residues. Trimming removed 3 bases from V and 4 bases from J; junction bases left unmatched: 7. The germline gives CDR1 SGHTA, CDR2 FQGTGA. TCRdb itself ran the 5' RACE reads through MiXCR, one entry per CDR3 protein. In the table there are fewer than 650,000 distinct CDR3 sequences, roughly a fifth of which are singletons. The gene calls are TRBV7-3 and TRBJ2-3; 7 bases fit TRBD1. Sequenced material: PBMCs or a T cell subset sorted from them (not recorded which). The receptor was isolated from an adult woman who had mild COVID-19 (a few samples of this study predate the infection). Cell type and time point are not known. CDR3 nucleotide sequence: TGTGCCAGCAGCTTCGCGACAGGGAGCGCAGATACGCAGTATTTT. This encodes CASSFATGSADTQYF. Variable domain in full (rest from reference TRBV7-3 and TRBJ2-3): GAGVSQTPSNKVTEKGKYVELRCDPISGHTALYWYRQSLGQGPEFLIYFQGTGAADDSGLPNDRFFAVRPEGSVSTLKIQRTERGDSAVYLCASSFATGSADTQYFGPGTRLTVL.